This T cell receptor (beta chain) was recorded in a study of regulatory T cells in long-lasting Graves disease. The time point was: newly diagnosed GD, antithyroid drugs for less than 3 months. Following extraction of RNA from PBMCs, that RNA was used to make the TCR library. Study-level points and caveats: Public clonotype sharing was higher in persistent than newly diagnosed patients.

This clonotype was picked up many times. Antigen specificity is unknown. Looked up from germline, CDR1 is SNHLY and CDR2 is FYNNEI. The CDR3 totals 14 residues. V lost 5 bases and J lost 1, with 8 bases in between. CDR3-region Arm-PCR and iRepertoire HTBI primers produced the TCR beta libraries. In the authors' workflow: In the combined samples, 62 TRBV and 15 or so TRBJ segments were identified. TCRdb used MiXCR to reprocess the multiplex PCR reads, holding one entry per CDR3 protein. None of the V and J calls come from the authors' own analysis; TCRdb made them. Among some 500,000 distinct CDR3 sequences listed, 13% were seen once. The same data also went into a second study, on T cells in Graves' hyperthyroidism and ophthalmopathy. From that study: Hyperthyroidism of Graves' type that showed no ophthalmopathy progression within 18 months was stable.

Here the sequenced sample was peripheral blood mononuclear cells (PBMCs), taken at new diagnosis, from a patient treated with antithyroid drugs. This sequence was found in a young man with Graves disease. The chain uses TRBV2 and TRBJ2-2; D remains ambiguous. DNA of the CDR3: TGTGCCAGCAGTTTCTTGAAGAACACCGGGGAGCTGTTTTTT. Translation: CASSFLKNTGELFF.